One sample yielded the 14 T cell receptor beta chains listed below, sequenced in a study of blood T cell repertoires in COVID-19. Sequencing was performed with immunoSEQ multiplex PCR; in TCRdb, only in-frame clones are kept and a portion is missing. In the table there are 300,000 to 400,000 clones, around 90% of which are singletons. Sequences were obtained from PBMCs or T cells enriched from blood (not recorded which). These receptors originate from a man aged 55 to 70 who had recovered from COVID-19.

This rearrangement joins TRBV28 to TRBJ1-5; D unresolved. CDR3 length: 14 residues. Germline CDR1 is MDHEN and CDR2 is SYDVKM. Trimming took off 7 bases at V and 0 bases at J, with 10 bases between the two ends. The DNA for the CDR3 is TGTGCCAGCAACAGAAGGAATAGCAATCAGCCCCAGCATTTT. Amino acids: CASNRRNSNQPQHF.

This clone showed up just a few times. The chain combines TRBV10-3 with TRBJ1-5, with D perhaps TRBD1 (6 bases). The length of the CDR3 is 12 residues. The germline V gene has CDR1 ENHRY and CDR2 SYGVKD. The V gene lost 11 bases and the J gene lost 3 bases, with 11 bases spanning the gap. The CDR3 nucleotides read TGTGCCTCTTCAGGGGTCAATCAGCCCCAGCATTTT. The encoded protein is CASSGVNQPQHF.

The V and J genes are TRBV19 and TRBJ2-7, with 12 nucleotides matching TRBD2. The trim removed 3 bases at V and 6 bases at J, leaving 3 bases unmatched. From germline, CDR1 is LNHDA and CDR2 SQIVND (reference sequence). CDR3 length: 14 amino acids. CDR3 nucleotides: TGTGCCAGTAGTATGCAACTAGCGGGAGGCGAGCAGTACTTC. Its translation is CASSMQLAGGEQYF.

In DNA, the CDR3 is TGTGCCACCAGCAGAGATAGAAGCACTAGCGGGAGAGTTAACGCGAACACCGGGGAGCTGTTTTTT. It encodes CATSRDRSTSGRVNANTGELFF. V and J are TRBV15 and TRBJ2-2; 11 bases fit TRBD2. Looked up from germline, CDR1 is LNHNV and CDR2 is YYDKDF (reference sequence). J was trimmed by 0 bases and V by 0 bases; bases with no gene match: 15. The CDR3 runs 22 residues.

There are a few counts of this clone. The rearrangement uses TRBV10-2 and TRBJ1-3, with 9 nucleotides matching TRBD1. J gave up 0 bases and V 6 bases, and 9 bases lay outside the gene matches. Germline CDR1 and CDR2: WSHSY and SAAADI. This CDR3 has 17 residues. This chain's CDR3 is CASRDRGPDRSGNTIYF. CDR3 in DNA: TGCGCCAGCAGGGACAGGGGTCCCGACCGCTCTGGAAACACCATATATTTT.

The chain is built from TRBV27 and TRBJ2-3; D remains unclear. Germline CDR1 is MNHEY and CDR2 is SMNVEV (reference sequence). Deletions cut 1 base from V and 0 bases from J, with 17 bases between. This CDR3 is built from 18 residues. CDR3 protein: CASSLWPARVFSTDTQYF. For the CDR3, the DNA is TGTGCCAGCAGTTTATGGCCAGCGAGAGTTTTTAGCACAGATACGCAGTATTTT.

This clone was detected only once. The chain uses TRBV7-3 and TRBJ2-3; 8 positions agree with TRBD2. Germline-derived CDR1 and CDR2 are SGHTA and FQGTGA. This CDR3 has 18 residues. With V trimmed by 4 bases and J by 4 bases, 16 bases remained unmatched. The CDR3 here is CASSSVGGAGQSADTQYF. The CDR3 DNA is TGTGCCAGCAGCTCGGTCGGGGGGGCCGGGCAGAGCGCAGATACGCAGTATTTT.

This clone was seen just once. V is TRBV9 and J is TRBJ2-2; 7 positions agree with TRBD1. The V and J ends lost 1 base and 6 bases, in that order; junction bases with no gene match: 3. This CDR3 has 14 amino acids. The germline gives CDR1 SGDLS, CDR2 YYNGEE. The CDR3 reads CASSVRQGAGELFF. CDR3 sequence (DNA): TGTGCCAGCAGCGTACGACAGGGCGCCGGGGAGCTGTTTTTT.

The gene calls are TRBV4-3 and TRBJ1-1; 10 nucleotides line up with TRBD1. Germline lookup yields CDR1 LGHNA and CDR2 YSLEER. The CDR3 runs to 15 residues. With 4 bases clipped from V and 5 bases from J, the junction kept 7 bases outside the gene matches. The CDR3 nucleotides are TGCGCCAGCAGCCGAGCCGGGACAGGGGATACTGAAGCTTTCTTT. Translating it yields CASSRAGTGDTEAFF.

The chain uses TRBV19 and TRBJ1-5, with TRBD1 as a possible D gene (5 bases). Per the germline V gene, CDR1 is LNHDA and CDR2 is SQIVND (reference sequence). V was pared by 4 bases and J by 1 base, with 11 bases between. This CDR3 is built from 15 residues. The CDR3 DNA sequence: TGTGCCAGTAGTAATGACAGAAGGAGCAATCAGCCCCAGCATTTT. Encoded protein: CASSNDRRSNQPQHF. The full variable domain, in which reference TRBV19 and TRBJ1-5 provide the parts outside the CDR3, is DGGITQSPKYLFRKEGQNVTLSCEQNLNHDAMYWYRQDPGQGLRLIYYSQIVNDFQKGDIAEGYSVSREKKESFPLTVTSAQKNPTAFYLCASSNDRRSNQPQHFGDGTRLSIL.

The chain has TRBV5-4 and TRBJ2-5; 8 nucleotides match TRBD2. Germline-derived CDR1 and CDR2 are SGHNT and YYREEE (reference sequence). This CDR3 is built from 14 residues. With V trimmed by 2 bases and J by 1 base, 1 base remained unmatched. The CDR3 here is CASSFRGGQETQYF. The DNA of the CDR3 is TGTGCCAGCAGCTTTCGGGGGGGCCAAGAGACCCAGTACTTC. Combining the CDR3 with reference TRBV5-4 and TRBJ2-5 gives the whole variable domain ETGVTQSPTHLIKTRGQQVTLRCSSQSGHNTVSWYQQALGQGPQFIFQYYREEENGRGNFPPRFSGLQFPNYSSELNVNALELDDSALYLCASSFRGGQETQYFGPGTRLLVL.

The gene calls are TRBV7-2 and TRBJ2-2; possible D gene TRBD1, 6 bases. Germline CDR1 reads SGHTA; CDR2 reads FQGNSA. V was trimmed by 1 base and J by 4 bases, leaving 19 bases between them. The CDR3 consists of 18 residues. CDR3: CASSLVGGGRGTTGELFF. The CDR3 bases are TGTGCCAGCAGCTTAGTAGGCGGTGGCAGGGGCACCACCGGGGAGCTGTTTTTT.

The CDR3 region has the DNA TGTGCCAGCAGTTTATCATCCCTTACCGGCTACGAGCAGTACTTC. It specifies CASSLSSLTGYEQYF. The rearrangement joins TRBV28 to TRBJ2-7; D remains unclear. V lost 1 base, J lost 3 bases, and 13 bases lay in between. From germline, CDR1 is MDHEN and CDR2 SYDVKM. This CDR3 has 15 amino acids.

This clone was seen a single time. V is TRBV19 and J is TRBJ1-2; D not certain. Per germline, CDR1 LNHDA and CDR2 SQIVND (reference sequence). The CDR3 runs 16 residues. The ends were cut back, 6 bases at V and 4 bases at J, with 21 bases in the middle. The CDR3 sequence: CASRSPNMGGGYGYTF. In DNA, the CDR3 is TGTGCCAGTAGATCCCCCAATATGGGAGGCGGCTATGGCTACACCTTC.